This T cell receptor (beta chain) was sequenced for a study of regulatory T cells in long-lasting Graves disease. Study findings and constraints: Researchers reported studying only peripheral blood, not thyroid tissue.

Libraries of TCR beta came from iRepertoire HTBI primers plus Arm-PCR of CDR3 regions. TCRdb itself ran the multiplex PCR reads through MiXCR, one entry per CDR3 protein. The table lists roughly 490,000 distinct CDR3 sequences, around a fifth of them singletons. This clonotype was seen ten or more times. Its antigen is not identified. V shed 5 bases, J shed 11 bases, and the junction held 14 bases outside the gene matches. In germline, CDR1 is MDHEN, CDR2 SYDVKM. The CDR3 has 14 residues. The sample's time point: persistent/refractory GD, antithyroid drugs over 5 years with positive TRAb. RNA from PBMCs was the source of the TCR library. Graves' disease diagnoses followed American Thyroid Association guidelines.

The chain employs TRBV28 and TRBJ1-1; 7 bases are a match to TRBD1. The TCR was taken from a female donor with Graves disease. Sequencing used peripheral blood mononuclear cells (PBMCs), obtained when the disease was refractory, from a patient treated with antithyroid drugs. The CDR3 here is CASSGDRVNGRAFF. CDR3 coding DNA: TGTGCCAGCAGTGGCGACAGGGTGAACGGGCGGGCTTTCTTT.